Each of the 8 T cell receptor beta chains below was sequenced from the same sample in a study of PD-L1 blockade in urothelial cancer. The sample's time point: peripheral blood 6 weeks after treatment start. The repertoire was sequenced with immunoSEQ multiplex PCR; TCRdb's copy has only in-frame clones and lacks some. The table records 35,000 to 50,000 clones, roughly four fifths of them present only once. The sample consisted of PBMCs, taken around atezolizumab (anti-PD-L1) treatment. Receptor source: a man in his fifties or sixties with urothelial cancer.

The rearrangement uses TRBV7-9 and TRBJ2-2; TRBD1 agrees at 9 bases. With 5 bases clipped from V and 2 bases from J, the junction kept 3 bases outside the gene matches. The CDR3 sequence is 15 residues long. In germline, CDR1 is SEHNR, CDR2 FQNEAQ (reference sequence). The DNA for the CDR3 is TGTGCCAGCAGCCGGGACAGGGTAAACACCGGGGAGCTGTTTTTT. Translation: CASSRDRVNTGELFF. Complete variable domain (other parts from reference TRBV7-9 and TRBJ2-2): DTGVSQNPRHKITKRGQNVTFRCDPISEHNRLYWYRQTLGQGPEFLTYFQNEAQLEKSRLLSDRFSAERPKGSFSTLEIQRTEQGDSAMYLCASSRDRVNTGELFFGEGSRLTVL.

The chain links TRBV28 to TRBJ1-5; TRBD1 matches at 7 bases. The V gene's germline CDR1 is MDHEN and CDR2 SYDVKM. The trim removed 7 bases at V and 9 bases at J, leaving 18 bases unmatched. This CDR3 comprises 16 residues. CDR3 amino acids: CASTPGGARADSPQHF. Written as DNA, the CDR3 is TGTGCCAGCACCCCAGGGGGTGCCAGAGCTGATTCGCCCCAGCATTTT.

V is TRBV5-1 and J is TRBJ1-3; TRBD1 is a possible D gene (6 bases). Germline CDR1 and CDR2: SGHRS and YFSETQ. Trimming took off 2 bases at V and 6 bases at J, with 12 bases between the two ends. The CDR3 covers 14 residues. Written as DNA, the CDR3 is TGCGCCAGCAGCTTTAACAGGGACGTAAACACCATATATTTT. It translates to CASSFNRDVNTIYF.

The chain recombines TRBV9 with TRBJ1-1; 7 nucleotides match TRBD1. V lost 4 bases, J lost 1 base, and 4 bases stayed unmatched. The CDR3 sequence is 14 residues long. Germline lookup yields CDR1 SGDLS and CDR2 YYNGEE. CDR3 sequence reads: CASSPGGGNTEAFF. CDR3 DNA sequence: TGTGCCAGCAGCCCAGGGGGTGGGAACACTGAAGCTTTCTTT. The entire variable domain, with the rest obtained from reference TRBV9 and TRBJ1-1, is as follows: DSGVTQTPKHLITATGQRVTLRCSPRSGDLSVYWYQQSLDQGLQFLIQYYNGEERAKGNILERFSAQQFPDLHSELNLSSLELGDSALYFCASSPGGGNTEAFFGQGTRLTVV.

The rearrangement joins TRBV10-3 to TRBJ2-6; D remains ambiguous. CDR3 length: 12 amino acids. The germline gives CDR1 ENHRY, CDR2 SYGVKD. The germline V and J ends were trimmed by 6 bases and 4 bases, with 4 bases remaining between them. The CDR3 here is CAIRQGANVLTF. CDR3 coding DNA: TGTGCCATCAGACAGGGGGCCAACGTCCTGACTTTC.

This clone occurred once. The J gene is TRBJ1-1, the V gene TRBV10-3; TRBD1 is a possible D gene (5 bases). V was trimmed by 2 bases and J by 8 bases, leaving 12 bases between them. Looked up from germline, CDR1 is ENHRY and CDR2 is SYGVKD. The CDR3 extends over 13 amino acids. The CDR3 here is CAISEGAENEAFF. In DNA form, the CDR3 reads TGTGCCATCAGTGAGGGGGCGGAAAACGAAGCTTTCTTT.

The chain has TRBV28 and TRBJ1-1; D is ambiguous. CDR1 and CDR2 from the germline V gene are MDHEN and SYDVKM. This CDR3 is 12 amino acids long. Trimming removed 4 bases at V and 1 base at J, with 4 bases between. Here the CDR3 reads CASSSGNTEAFF. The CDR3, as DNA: TGTGCCAGCAGTTCAGGGAACACTGAAGCTTTCTTT.

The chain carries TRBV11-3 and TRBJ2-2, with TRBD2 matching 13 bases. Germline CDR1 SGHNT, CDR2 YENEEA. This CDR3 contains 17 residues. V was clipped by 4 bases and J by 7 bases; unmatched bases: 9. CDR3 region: CASSSETSGGSSGELFF. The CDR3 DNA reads TGTGCCAGCAGCTCCGAGACTAGCGGGGGGTCCAGCGGGGAGCTGTTTTTT.